This T cell receptor (beta chain) appears in the sequencing data of a study of blood T cell repertoires in COVID-19. About the research overall: From T cells, B-cell-depleted T cells, or PBMCs came the material, which was cDNA or gDNA.

Assay: immunoSEQ multiplex PCR; the TCRdb copy retains only in-frame clones and omits some. The sample records approximately 170,000 clones, 89% being singletons. In germline, CDR1 is MDHEN, CDR2 SYDVKM. V dropped 4 bases and J dropped 5; count of bases not matched to a gene: 5. The CDR3 contains 15 residues. The chain recombines TRBV28 with TRBJ2-2; 9 nucleotides align to TRBD1. Sequenced: peripheral blood. The clonotype comes from a man younger than 30 who had recovered from COVID-19. In nucleotides, the CDR3 is TGTGCCAGCAGTTGGGGGGACAGGGTTACCGGGGAGCTGTTTTTT. Amino acid sequence: CASSWGDRVTGELFF.